These T cell receptor beta chains were read from a single sample in a study of blood T cell repertoires in COVID-19. TCRdb keeps only in-frame clones here, not all; method: immunoSEQ multiplex PCR. The sample consists of about 63,000 clones, roughly 78% of them appearing once. The sample comprised peripheral blood. Receptor source: a human donor in a cohort sampled during active COVID-19. The CDR3 runs from the conserved cysteine through the conserved F or W. Fields, in order: clone size, D gene, J gene, V gene, CDR3 protein, CDR3 DNA. The D gene is left open where the match is weak. Not every row has a clone size; where given, it reads once, few, many or a size class.

size: few; D: .; J: TRBJ1-3; V: TRBV11-3; CDR3: CASSLYQGNTIYF; DNA: TGTGCCAGCAGCTTGTACCAGGGAAACACCATATATTTT
size: .; D: TRBD1; J: TRBJ1-1; V: TRBV28; CDR3: CASTVTGGVTEAFF; DNA: TGTGCCAGCACCGTGACAGGGGGGGTCACTGAAGCTTTCTTT
size: .; D: TRBD1; J: TRBJ2-2; V: TRBV29-1; CDR3: CSAGQTGGITGELFF; DNA: TGCAGCGCCGGGCAGACAGGGGGCATCACCGGGGAGCTGTTTTTT
size: .; D: .; J: TRBJ1-2; V: TRBV7-9; CDR3: CASSSQHYGYTF; DNA: TGTGCCAGCAGCTCTCAACATTATGGCTACACCTTC
size: .; D: .; J: TRBJ1-1; V: TRBV5-1; CDR3: CASSADTSNTEAFF; DNA: TGCGCCAGCAGCGCTGACACATCGAACACTGAAGCTTTCTTT
size: .; D: .; J: TRBJ1-1; V: TRBV5-1; CDR3: CASRVDTSNTEAFF; DNA: TGCGCCAGCAGAGTGGACACCTCGAACACTGAAGCTTTCTTT
size: few; D: .; J: TRBJ1-6; V: TRBV11-1; CDR3: CASSLTTGQSRSPLHF; DNA: TGTGCCAGCAGCTTAACTACAGGGCAATCTCGTTCACCCCTCCACTTT
size: .; D: TRBD2; J: TRBJ2-7; V: TRBV6-9; CDR3: CASINKGWSSGRLAGQYF; DNA: TGTGCCAGCATAAACAAGGGGTGGTCTAGCGGGAGGTTAGCGGGGCAGTACTTC
size: few; D: TRBD1; J: TRBJ1-1; V: TRBV18; CDR3: CASSPQGQGGSTEAFF; DNA: TGTGCCAGCTCACCACAGGGACAGGGAGGCAGCACTGAAGCTTTCTTT
size: once; D: .; J: TRBJ1-1; V: TRBV20-1; CDR3: CSASDPSGSFTEAFF; DNA: TGCAGTGCTAGTGACCCTTCCGGTTCGTTCACTGAAGCTTTCTTT
size: once; D: TRBD1; J: TRBJ2-5; V: TRBV5-1; CDR3: CASSLGRGPETQYF; DNA: TGCGCCAGCAGCTTGGGCAGGGGGCCAGAGACCCAGTACTTC
size: .; D: TRBD1; J: TRBJ2-5; V: TRBV5-1; CDR3: CASSQDREGTQYF; DNA: TGCGCCAGCAGCCAGGACAGGGAAGGGACCCAGTACTTC
size: .; D: TRBD2; J: TRBJ2-1; V: TRBV9; CDR3: CASSAGTSGSNEQFF; DNA: TGTGCCAGCAGCGCAGGGACTAGCGGGAGTAATGAGCAGTTCTTC
size: .; D: .; J: TRBJ1-5; V: TRBV19; CDR3: CASQQVPQPQHF; DNA: TGTGCCAGCCAACAGGTCCCTCAGCCCCAGCATTTT
size: .; D: TRBD2; J: TRBJ2-3; V: TRBV7-2; CDR3: CASSPTSGASTDTQYF; DNA: TGTGCCAGCAGCCCTACTAGCGGAGCTAGCACAGATACGCAGTATTTT
size: once; D: .; J: TRBJ1-2; V: TRBV6-2/TRBV6-3; CDR3: CASSSVGGGYTF; DNA: TGTGCCAGCAGTTCGGTTGGAGGCGGCTACACCTTC
size: .; D: .; J: TRBJ1-1; V: TRBV10-3; CDR3: CATWARREAFF; DNA: TGTGCCACGTGGGCCCGCCGCGAAGCTTTCTTT
size: .; D: TRBD2; J: TRBJ2-2; V: TRBV3-1/TRBV3-2; CDR3: CASSQTSGANTGELFF; DNA: TGTGCCAGCAGCCAGACTAGCGGGGCAAACACCGGGGAGCTGTTTTTT
size: few; D: TRBD2; J: TRBJ2-1; V: TRBV27; CDR3: CASSKAQREWGEQFF; DNA: TGTGCCAGCTCCAAAGCCCAGCGGGAGTGGGGTGAGCAGTTCTTC
size: .; D: .; J: TRBJ2-6; V: TRBV7-8; CDR3: CASSPRGGDRFSGANVLTF; DNA: TGTGCCAGCAGCCCTAGGGGCGGGGACAGATTCTCTGGGGCCAACGTCCTGACTTTC
size: .; D: TRBD2; J: TRBJ2-1; V: TRBV11-2; CDR3: CASSLASPGTSGVGEQFF; DNA: TGTGCCAGCAGCTTAGCCTCTCCCGGGACTAGCGGAGTGGGGGAGCAGTTCTTC
size: once; D: TRBD2; J: TRBJ2-1; V: TRBV25-1; CDR3: CASSDSGSYNEQFF; DNA: TGTGCCAGCAGTGATAGCGGGAGCTACAATGAGCAGTTCTTC
size: .; D: TRBD1; J: TRBJ2-1; V: TRBV4-1; CDR3: CASSRGQEGYEQFF; DNA: TGCGCCAGCAGCCGTGGACAGGAAGGCTACGAGCAGTTCTTC
size: few; D: .; J: TRBJ2-1; V: TRBV18; CDR3: CASSPFDTSYNEQFF; DNA: TGTGCCAGCTCACCCTTCGACACTTCGTACAATGAGCAGTTCTTC
size: .; D: .; J: TRBJ1-2; V: TRBV7-8; CDR3: CASSLGLRGYGYTF; DNA: TGTGCCAGCAGCTTAGGACTTCGGGGCTATGGCTACACCTTC
size: .; D: TRBD2; J: TRBJ2-5; V: TRBV3-1/TRBV3-2; CDR3: CASSHVVGAAGGTQYF; DNA: TGTGCCAGCAGCCACGTTGTGGGGGCCGCGGGAGGGACCCAGTACTTC
size: .; D: .; J: TRBJ1-1; V: TRBV4-2; CDR3: CASSQRSKTEAFF; DNA: TGTGCCAGCAGCCAACGGTCGAAAACTGAAGCTTTCTTT
size: .; D: .; J: TRBJ1-2; V: TRBV7-9; CDR3: CASSLVGGGYTF; DNA: TGTGCCAGCAGCTTAGTCGGCGGTGGCTACACCTTC
size: .; D: TRBD1; J: TRBJ2-5; V: TRBV5-1; CDR3: CASSRNRGRGQETQYF; DNA: TGCGCCAGCAGCCGTAACAGGGGACGGGGCCAAGAGACCCAGTACTTC
size: .; D: .; J: TRBJ2-7; V: TRBV18; CDR3: CASSPGGTGTYEQYF; DNA: TGTGCCAGCTCTCCCGGGGGGACAGGAACCTACGAGCAGTACTTC
size: .; D: .; J: TRBJ1-5; V: TRBV6-6; CDR3: CASSYSSRGGNQPQHF; DNA: TGTGCCAGCAGTTACTCGAGTAGGGGCGGCAATCAGCCCCAGCATTTT
size: .; D: .; J: TRBJ2-7; V: TRBV2; CDR3: CASSARGRNEQYF; DNA: TGTGCCAGCAGTGCCAGGGGAAGGAACGAGCAGTACTTC
size: .; D: TRBD1; J: TRBJ2-5; V: TRBV2; CDR3: CASSEAGTGRETQYF; DNA: TGTGCCAGCAGTGAAGCCGGGACAGGGCGAGAGACCCAGTACTTC
size: .; D: .; J: TRBJ1-1; V: TRBV19; CDR3: CASSIASRLEAFF; DNA: TGTGCCAGTAGTATAGCAAGCAGGCTTGAAGCTTTCTTT
size: .; D: .; J: TRBJ2-2; V: TRBV7-8; CDR3: CASSFAGTNTGELFF; DNA: TGTGCCAGCAGCTTCGCGGGGACGAACACCGGGGAGCTGTTTTTT
size: .; D: TRBD2; J: TRBJ2-1; V: TRBV7-3; CDR3: CASSSSPGLAGVEQFF; DNA: TGTGCCAGCAGCTCCTCTCCGGGACTAGCGGGAGTTGAGCAGTTCTTC
size: once; D: .; J: TRBJ1-1; V: TRBV5-1; CDR3: CASSLRQPNTEAFF; DNA: TGCGCCAGCAGCTTGCGACAGCCAAACACTGAAGCTTTCTTT
size: .; D: .; J: TRBJ1-1; V: TRBV3-1/TRBV3-2; CDR3: CACRGGTEAFF; DNA: TGTGCCTGCCGGGGTGGCACTGAAGCTTTCTTT
size: .; D: .; J: TRBJ2-7; V: TRBV9; CDR3: CASSASDRQQYEQYF; DNA: TGTGCCAGCAGCGCGTCGGACAGACAACAATACGAGCAGTACTTC
size: .; D: TRBD1; J: TRBJ1-2; V: TRBV28; CDR3: CASTGGQGWGGYTF; DNA: TGTGCCAGCACCGGAGGACAGGGATGGGGGGGCTACACCTTC
size: .; D: TRBD1; J: TRBJ1-1; V: TRBV30; CDR3: CAWSPLTGVRTEAFF; DNA: TGTGCCTGGAGTCCCTTGACAGGGGTAAGGACTGAAGCTTTCTTT
size: .; D: .; J: TRBJ1-1; V: TRBV30; CDR3: CAWSGGNTEAFF; DNA: TGTGCCTGGAGTGGCGGGAACACTGAAGCTTTCTTT
size: .; D: .; J: TRBJ2-5; V: TRBV30; CDR3: CAWSIIQETQYF; DNA: TGTGCCTGGAGTATAATCCAAGAGACCCAGTACTTC
size: .; D: .; J: TRBJ1-1; V: TRBV12-3/TRBV12-4; CDR3: CASSLGASTEAFF; DNA: TGTGCCAGCAGTTTAGGTGCGAGCACTGAAGCTTTCTTT
size: once; D: TRBD1; J: TRBJ2-7; V: TRBV3-1/TRBV3-2; CDR3: CASTSQGKAYEQYF; DNA: TGTGCCAGCACCTCACAGGGGAAGGCCTACGAGCAGTACTTC
size: .; D: .; J: TRBJ1-5; V: TRBV12-3/TRBV12-4; CDR3: CASSLDEGRPQHF; DNA: TGTGCCAGCAGTTTAGATGAGGGTCGGCCCCAGCATTTT
size: .; D: .; J: TRBJ1-5; V: TRBV6-1; CDR3: CASSEARAQPQHF; DNA: TGTGCCAGCAGTGAGGCCAGGGCTCAGCCCCAGCATTTT
size: .; D: .; J: TRBJ2-6; V: TRBV5-1; CDR3: CASSSQGLGANVLTF; DNA: TGCGCCAGCAGCTCCCAGGGGTTAGGGGCCAACGTCCTGACTTTC
size: .; D: TRBD1; J: TRBJ1-5; V: TRBV7-2; CDR3: CASSHRGTGGQPQHF; DNA: TGTGCCAGCAGCCATAGAGGGACAGGGGGTCAGCCCCAGCATTTT
size: many; D: TRBD1; J: TRBJ1-2; V: TRBV7-8; CDR3: CASSLGRRTGSNGYTF; DNA: TGTGCCAGCAGCTTAGGTCGGCGGACAGGATCTAATGGCTACACCTTC
size: once; D: .; J: TRBJ2-1; V: TRBV18; CDR3: CASSPKQGPNNEQFF; DNA: TGTGCCAGCTCACCAAAACAGGGACCCAACAATGAGCAGTTCTTC
size: .; D: .; J: TRBJ1-2; V: TRBV7-9; CDR3: CASSLDSQIDYGYTF; DNA: TGTGCCAGCAGCTTAGATAGTCAAATCGACTATGGCTACACCTTC
size: .; D: TRBD1; J: TRBJ2-2; V: TRBV6-6; CDR3: CASSLEGQGIRELFF; DNA: TGTGCCAGCAGCCTCGAGGGACAGGGAATCCGGGAGCTGTTTTTT
size: large; D: .; J: TRBJ2-1; V: TRBV24-1; CDR3: CATSAGDNEQFF; DNA: TGTGCCACCAGCGCCGGGGACAATGAGCAGTTCTTC